What follows are 19 T cell receptor beta chains derived from one specimen sequenced in a study of yellow fever vaccine responses in identical twins. TCRdb used MiXCR to reprocess the RT-PCR reads, holding one entry per CDR3 protein. The sample has 20,000 to 25,000 distinct CDR3 sequences; 77% are singletons. This material consisted of T cells from blood (PBMCs), unsorted or a sorted subset (not recorded which), taken before or after yellow fever vaccination (not recorded which). The receptors shown here come from a woman under 30 who received the yellow fever vaccine.

This chain uses TRBV5-1 with TRBJ2-1; 10 positions match TRBD2. CDR1 is SGHRS, CDR2 YFSETQ, per germline. V shed 3 bases and J 6 bases; nucleotides not matched to a gene: 9. This CDR3 has 16 residues. CDR3: CASSWPTGTSVNEQFF. In nucleotides, the CDR3 is TGCGCCAGCAGCTGGCCAACCGGGACTAGCGTCAATGAGCAGTTCTTC. Full variable domain (outside the CDR3, taken from reference TRBV5-1 and TRBJ2-1): KAGVTQTPRYLIKTRGQQVTLSCSPISGHRSVSWYQQTPGQGLQFLFEYFSETQRNKGNFPGRFSGRQFSNSRSEMNVSTLELGDSALYLCASSWPTGTSVNEQFFGPGTRLTVL.

V is TRBV20-1 and J is TRBJ1-1; unclear D gene. Trimming removed 0 bases at V and 4 bases at J, with 18 bases between. This CDR3 is built from 16 residues. Per the germline V gene, CDR1 is DFQATT and CDR2 is SNEGSKA (reference sequence). Here the CDR3 DNA reads TGCAGTGCTAGAGATCTTGGTGGGATAAGGACCACTGAAGCTTTCTTT. Translated: CSARDLGGIRTTEAFF.

This clonotype was counted only a few times. The V and J genes are TRBV6-1 and TRBJ1-1; TRBD1 is a possible D gene (6 bases). This CDR3 spans 14 amino acids. The germline V gene encodes CDR1 MNHNS and CDR2 SASEGT. V was pared by 6 bases and J by 1 base, with 12 bases between. CDR3 sequence (DNA): TGTGCCAGCAGACAGGGATACGAGAACACTGAAGCTTTCTTT. This encodes CASRQGYENTEAFF.

J is TRBJ2-1 and V is TRBV29-1; no reliable D call. CDR3 size: 12 residues. The germline V and J ends were trimmed by 1 base and 7 bases, with 8 bases remaining between them. CDR1 is SQVTM and CDR2 is ANQGSEA in the germline V gene. CDR3 DNA: TGCAGCGTTGAAGGGCTAGGGAATGAGCAGTTCTTC. As protein: CSVEGLGNEQFF.

The chain is built from TRBV2 and TRBJ2-1; a weak D match, TRBD2 (6 bases). The CDR3 has 13 amino acids. Trimming cost V 6 bases and J 8 bases, with 14 bases left between them. The germline gives CDR1 SNHLY, CDR2 FYNNEI. CDR3 loop: CASRGRASDEQFF. CDR3 DNA sequence: TGTGCCAGCAGAGGTAGGGCTAGCGATGAGCAGTTCTTC.

J is TRBJ2-2 and V is TRBV15; D unclear. The V gene lost 0 bases and the J gene lost 0 bases, with 11 bases spanning the gap. From germline, CDR1 is LNHNV and CDR2 YYDKDF (reference sequence). This CDR3 spans 17 amino acids. The CDR3 here is CATSRDRSSTNTGELFF. The DNA for the CDR3 is TGTGCCACCAGCAGAGATCGGAGCAGTACGAACACCGGGGAGCTGTTTTTT.

This clonotype rates as large. The rearrangement links TRBV29-1 to TRBJ2-7; no clear D gene. Germline CDR1 and CDR2: SQVTM and ANQGSEA. V was clipped by 3 bases and J by 4 bases, with 10 bases between them. This CDR3 contains 12 residues. The CDR3, as DNA: TGCAGCGTTGATTCTGGAGATTACGAGCAGTACTTC. Protein: CSVDSGDYEQYF.

The chain couples TRBV5-1 to TRBJ2-7, with D tentatively TRBD1 (6 bases). The CDR3 consists of 14 residues. V dropped 1 base and J dropped 3 bases, with 11 bases sitting between them. Germline V gene sequence: CDR1 SGHRS, CDR2 YFSETQ. This CDR3 is CASSLRTANYEQYF. CDR3 bases: TGCGCCAGCAGCTTGAGGACAGCTAACTACGAGCAGTACTTC.

Points on this clonotype: The junction departs from germline at one end; a sequencing error may be responsible. The chain's CDR3 is CASQTGHSGANVLTF. The CDR3, as DNA: TGTGCCAGCCAGACAGGGCACTCTGGGGCCAACGTCCTGACTTTC. This sequence joins TRBV5-1 and TRBJ2-6, with TRBD1 matching 7 bases. The CDR3 loop spans 15 amino acids. The V gene's germline CDR1 is SGHRS and CDR2 YFSETQ.

The rearrangement joins TRBV15 to TRBJ1-1; D not certain. Germline values: CDR1 LNHNV, CDR2 YYDKDF (reference sequence). V was trimmed by 0 bases and J by 7 bases, leaving 12 bases between them. This CDR3 contains 14 residues. CDR3 nucleotide sequence: TGTGCCACCAGCAGAGATCGGGCAGGAGGTGAAGCTTTCTTT. Amino acid sequence: CATSRDRAGGEAFF.

The V and J genes are TRBV10-3 and TRBJ1-1; weak D call: TRBD1 (5 bases). Trimming shortened V by 4 bases and J by 2 bases, and 14 bases separated the two germline ends. The germline V gene has CDR1 ENHRY and CDR2 SYGVKD. This CDR3 is 15 amino acids long. The CDR3 region has the DNA TGTGCCATCAGTGGTGTGGACACAACTAACACTGAAGCTTTCTTT. This translates into CAISGVDTTNTEAFF.

This clonotype was recorded only once. As DNA, the CDR3 is TGTGCCAGCAGCGGGACAGGTGGCAATCAGCCCCAGCATTTT. Protein sequence: CASSGTGGNQPQHF. The genes are TRBV12-3 or TRBV12-4 and TRBJ1-5; 8 bases line up with TRBD1. V was pared by 6 bases and J by 2 bases, with 3 bases of the junction left unmatched. The CDR3 loop spans 14 amino acids.

This clonotype was seen just once. The chain employs TRBV21-1 and TRBJ2-7; TRBD2, the table's D call, lacks a check against the DNA. TRBV21-1 is a recognized pseudogene. CDR3 size: 15 residues. The CDR3 is CASRKPGLEADEQYF. The DNA of the CDR3 is TGTGCCAGCAGAAAGCCGGGACTAGAGGCTGACGAGCAGTACTTC.

The chain uses TRBV18 and TRBJ2-5; no firm D call. CDR1 KGHSH and CDR2 LQKENI come from the germline V gene. Trimming took off 0 bases at V and 8 bases at J, with 16 bases between the two ends. The length of the CDR3 is 15 residues. The CDR3 sequence is CASSPPAQPRDTQYF. CDR3 bases: TGTGCCAGCTCACCACCGGCACAACCAAGAGATACCCAGTACTTC.

This clonotype appeared a few times. The genes are TRBV24-1 and TRBJ2-3, with TRBD2 as a possible D gene (6 bases). Germline CDR1 is KGHDR and CDR2 is SFDVKD. The CDR3 is 14 residues long. V shed 7 bases and J shed 5 bases, with 15 bases lying between them. As DNA, the CDR3 is TGTGCCACCAGCCGGGACTCAGTGAAAGATACGCAGTATTTT. Protein: CATSRDSVKDTQYF.

The genes are TRBV5-5 and TRBJ1-4; D gene unclear. The CDR3 is 16 residues long. The germline CDR1 and CDR2 sequences are SGHKS and YYEKEE (reference sequence). Trimming stripped 0 bases from V and 0 bases from J, with 9 bases between. Here the CDR3 DNA reads TGTGCCAGCAGCTTGGGGGCGTCTGCAACTAATGAAAAACTGTTTTTT. Translated, it gives CASSLGASATNEKLFF.

In its sample, this clonotype was seen once. The chain employs TRBV6-1 and TRBJ1-2; 7 nucleotides align to TRBD1. Looked up from germline, CDR1 is MNHNS and CDR2 is SASEGT. The CDR3 loop spans 13 amino acids. V shed 5 bases and J 4 bases; nucleotides not matched to a gene: 4. The CDR3 loop is CASSRQGSYGYTF. The DNA for the CDR3 is TGTGCCAGCAGTCGACAGGGCAGCTATGGCTACACCTTC.

This chain connects TRBV7-9 to TRBJ2-1, with 10 positions matching TRBD2. The V and J ends lost 0 bases and 10 bases, in that order; junction bases with no gene match: 9. The CDR3 runs to 16 residues. Germline loops: CDR1 SEHNR, CDR2 FQNEAQ (reference sequence). The CDR3 coding sequence is TGTGCCAGCAGCTTAGCCTCCGGGACTAGCGACACCGAGCAGTTCTTC. Translating it yields CASSLASGTSDTEQFF.

The chain recombines TRBV10-3 with TRBJ2-3; no firm D call. The CDR3 runs 15 residues. V was shortened by 3 bases and J by 4 bases, with 14 bases between the two germline ends. CDR1 ENHRY and CDR2 SYGVKD come from the germline V gene. In DNA form, the CDR3 reads TGTGCCATCAGTGACTCCCCTTATGGCGCAGATACGCAGTATTTT. This encodes CAISDSPYGADTQYF.